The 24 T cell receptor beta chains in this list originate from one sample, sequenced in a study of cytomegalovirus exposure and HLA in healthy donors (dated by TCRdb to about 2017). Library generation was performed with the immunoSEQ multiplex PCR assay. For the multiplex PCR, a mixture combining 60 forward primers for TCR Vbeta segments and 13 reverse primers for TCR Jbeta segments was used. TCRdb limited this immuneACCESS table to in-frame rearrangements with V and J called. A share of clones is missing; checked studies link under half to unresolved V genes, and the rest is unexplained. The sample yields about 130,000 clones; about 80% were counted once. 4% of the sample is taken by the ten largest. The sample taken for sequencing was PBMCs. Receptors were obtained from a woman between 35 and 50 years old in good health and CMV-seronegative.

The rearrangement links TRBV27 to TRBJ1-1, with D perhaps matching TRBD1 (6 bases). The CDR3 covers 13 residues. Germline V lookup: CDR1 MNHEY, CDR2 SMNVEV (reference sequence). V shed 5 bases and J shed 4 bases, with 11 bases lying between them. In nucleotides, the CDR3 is TGTGCCAGCAGTACAGGGTTCCGCACTGAAGCTTTCTTT. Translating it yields CASSTGFRTEAFF.

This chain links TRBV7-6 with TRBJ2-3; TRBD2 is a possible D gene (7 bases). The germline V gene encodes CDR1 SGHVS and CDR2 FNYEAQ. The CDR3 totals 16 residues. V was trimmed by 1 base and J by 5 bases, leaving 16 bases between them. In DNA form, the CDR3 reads TGTGCCAGCAGCTTAGGATTTGCGGGGGCGAGAGATACGCAGTATTTT. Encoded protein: CASSLGFAGARDTQYF.

This chain's CDR3 is CASSGDRGITAGQYF. The CDR3, as DNA: TGCGCCAGCAGCGGGGACAGGGGGATAACGGCGGGGCAGTACTTC. V and J are TRBV5-1 and TRBJ2-7; TRBD1 matches 11 bases. Germline lookup yields CDR1 SGHRS and CDR2 YFSETQ. This CDR3 region has 15 residues. With 4 bases clipped from V and 9 bases from J, the junction kept 12 bases outside the gene matches.

CDR3 DNA sequence: TGTGCCACCAGGGGGTTCACCGGGGAGCTGTTTTTT. This sequence encodes CATRGFTGELFF. This chain uses TRBV19 with TRBJ2-2; TRBD1 matches 7 bases. Trimming took 10 bases from V and 4 from J; bases not matched to a gene: 3. This CDR3 comprises 12 residues. Germline-derived CDR1 and CDR2 are LNHDA and SQIVND (reference sequence).

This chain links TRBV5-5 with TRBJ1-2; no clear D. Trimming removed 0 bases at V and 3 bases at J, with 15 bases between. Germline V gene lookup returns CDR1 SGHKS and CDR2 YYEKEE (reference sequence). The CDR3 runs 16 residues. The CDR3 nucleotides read TGTGCCAGCAGCTTGGTCGGTCAAACAGTGGACTATGGCTACACCTTC. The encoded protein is CASSLVGQTVDYGYTF.

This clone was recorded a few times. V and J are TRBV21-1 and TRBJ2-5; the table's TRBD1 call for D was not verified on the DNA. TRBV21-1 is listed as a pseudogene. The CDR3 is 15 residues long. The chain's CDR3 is CASSTKGDRQETQYF. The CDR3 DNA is TGTGCCAGCAGCACAAAGGGGGACAGACAAGAGACCCAGTACTTC.

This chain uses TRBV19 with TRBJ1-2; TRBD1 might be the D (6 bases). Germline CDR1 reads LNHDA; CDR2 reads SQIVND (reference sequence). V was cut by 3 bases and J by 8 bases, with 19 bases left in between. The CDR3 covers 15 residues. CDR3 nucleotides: TGTGCCAGTAGTATTGGGGGACTAGGGGGGACCGGCTACACCTTC. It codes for CASSIGGLGGTGYTF.

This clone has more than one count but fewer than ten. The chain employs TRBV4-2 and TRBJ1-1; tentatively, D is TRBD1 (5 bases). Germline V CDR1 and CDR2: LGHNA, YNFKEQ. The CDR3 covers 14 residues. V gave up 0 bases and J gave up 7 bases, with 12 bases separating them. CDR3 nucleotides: TGTGCCAGCAGCCAAGATTGGGGGGGGATTGAAGCTTTCTTT. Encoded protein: CASSQDWGGIEAFF.

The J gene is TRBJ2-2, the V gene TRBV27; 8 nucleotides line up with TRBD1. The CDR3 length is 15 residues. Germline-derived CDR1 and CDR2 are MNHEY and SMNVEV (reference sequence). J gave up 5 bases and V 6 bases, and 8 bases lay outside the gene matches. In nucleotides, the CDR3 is TGTGCCAGCAGCACCGACAGGGGCGGTACCGGGGAGCTGTTTTTT. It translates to CASSTDRGGTGELFF.

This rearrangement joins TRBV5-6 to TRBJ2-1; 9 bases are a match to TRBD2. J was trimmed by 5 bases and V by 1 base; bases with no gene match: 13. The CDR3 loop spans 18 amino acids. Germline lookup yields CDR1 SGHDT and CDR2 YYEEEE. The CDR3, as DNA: TGTGCCAGCAGCTTGCCCTATGGTCGGTTAGCGGGAGACAATGAGCAGTTCTTC. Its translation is CASSLPYGRLAGDNEQFF.

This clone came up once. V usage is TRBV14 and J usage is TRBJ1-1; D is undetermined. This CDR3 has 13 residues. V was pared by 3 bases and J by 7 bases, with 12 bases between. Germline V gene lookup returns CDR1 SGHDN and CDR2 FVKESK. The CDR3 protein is CASSQAGSFEAFF. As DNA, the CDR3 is TGTGCCAGCAGCCAGGCCGGGTCCTTTGAAGCTTTCTTT. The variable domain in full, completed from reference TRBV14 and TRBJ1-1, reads EAGVTQFPSHSVIEKGQTVTLRCDPISGHDNLYWYRRVMGKEIKFLLHFVKESKQDESGMPNNRFLAERTGGTYSTLKVQPAELEDSGVYFCASSQAGSFEAFFGQGTRLTVV.

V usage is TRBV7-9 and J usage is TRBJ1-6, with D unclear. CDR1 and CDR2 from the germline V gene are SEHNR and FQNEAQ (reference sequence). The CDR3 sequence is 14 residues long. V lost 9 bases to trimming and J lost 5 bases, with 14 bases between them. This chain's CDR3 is CASMPGTNNSPLHF. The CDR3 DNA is TGTGCCAGTATGCCGGGAACTAATAATTCACCCCTCCACTTT.

As DNA, the CDR3 is TGTGCCAGCACCGGGACTAGCGGAAGCTCCTACGAGCAGTACTTC. It is translated as CASTGTSGSSYEQYF. The gene calls are TRBV27 and TRBJ2-7; TRBD2 aligns across 11 bases. With V trimmed by 7 bases and J by 0 bases, 5 bases remained unmatched. CDR1 is MNHEY, CDR2 SMNVEV, per germline (reference sequence). The CDR3 runs to 15 residues.

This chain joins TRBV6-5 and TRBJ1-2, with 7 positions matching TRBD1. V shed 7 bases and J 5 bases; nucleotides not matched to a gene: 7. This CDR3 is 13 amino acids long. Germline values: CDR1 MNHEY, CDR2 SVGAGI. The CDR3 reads CASTRTGAYGYTF. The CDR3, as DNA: TGTGCCAGCACCAGGACAGGAGCTTATGGCTACACCTTC.

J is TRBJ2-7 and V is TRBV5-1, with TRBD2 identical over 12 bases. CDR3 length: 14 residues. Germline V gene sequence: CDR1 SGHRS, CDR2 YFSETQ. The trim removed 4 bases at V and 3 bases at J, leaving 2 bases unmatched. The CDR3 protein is CASSRTSGDYEQYF. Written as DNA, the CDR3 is TGCGCCAGCAGCCGGACTAGCGGGGACTACGAGCAGTACTTC.

CDR3 bases: TGTGCCAGTAGTCCGGACAGGGGCTACAATGAGCAGTTCTTC. Translation: CASSPDRGYNEQFF. The gene calls are TRBV19 and TRBJ2-1; 9 nucleotides line up with TRBD1. Germline CDR1 is LNHDA and CDR2 is SQIVND (reference sequence). The V gene end was trimmed by 5 bases and the J gene end by 3 bases; junction bases not matched to a gene: 2. The CDR3 covers 14 residues.

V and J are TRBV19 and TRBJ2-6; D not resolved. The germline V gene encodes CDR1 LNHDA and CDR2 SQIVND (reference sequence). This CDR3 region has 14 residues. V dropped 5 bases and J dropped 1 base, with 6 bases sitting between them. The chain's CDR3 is CASSPESGANVLTF. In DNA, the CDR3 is TGTGCCAGTAGTCCGGAGTCTGGGGCCAACGTCCTGACTTTC.

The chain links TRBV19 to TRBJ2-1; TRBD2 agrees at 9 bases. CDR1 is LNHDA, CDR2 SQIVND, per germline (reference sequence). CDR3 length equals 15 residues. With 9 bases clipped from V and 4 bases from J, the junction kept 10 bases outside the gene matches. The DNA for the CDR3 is TGTGCCAGCCGGGAGGGTAGCGGGAGATACAATGAGCAGTTCTTC. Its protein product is CASREGSGRYNEQFF.

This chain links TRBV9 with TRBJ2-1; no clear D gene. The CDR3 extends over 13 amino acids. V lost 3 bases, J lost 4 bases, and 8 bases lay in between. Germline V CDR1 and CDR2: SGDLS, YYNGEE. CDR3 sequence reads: CASSGELYNEQFF. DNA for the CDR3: TGTGCCAGCAGCGGAGAACTTTACAATGAGCAGTTCTTC.

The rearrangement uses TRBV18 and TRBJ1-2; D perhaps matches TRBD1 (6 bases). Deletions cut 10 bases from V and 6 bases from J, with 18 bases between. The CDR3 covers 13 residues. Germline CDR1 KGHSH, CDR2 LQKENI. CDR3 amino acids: CATQIRGMDGYTF. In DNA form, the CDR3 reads TGTGCCACTCAAATCAGGGGAATGGATGGCTACACCTTC.

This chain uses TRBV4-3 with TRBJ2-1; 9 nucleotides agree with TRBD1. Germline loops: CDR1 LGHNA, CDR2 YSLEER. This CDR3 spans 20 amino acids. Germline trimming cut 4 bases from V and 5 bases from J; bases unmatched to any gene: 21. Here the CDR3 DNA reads TGCGCCAGCAGCCTTGGGGCGGGACAGGGTAATTTCAGGGCCGACAATGAGCAGTTCTTC. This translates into CASSLGAGQGNFRADNEQFF.

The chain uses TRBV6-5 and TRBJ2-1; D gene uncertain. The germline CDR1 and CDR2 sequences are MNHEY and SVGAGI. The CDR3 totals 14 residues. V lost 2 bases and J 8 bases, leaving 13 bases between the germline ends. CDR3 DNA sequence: TGTGCCAGCAGTTACGGCGGTACATATGATGAGCAGTTCTTC. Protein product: CASSYGGTYDEQFF.

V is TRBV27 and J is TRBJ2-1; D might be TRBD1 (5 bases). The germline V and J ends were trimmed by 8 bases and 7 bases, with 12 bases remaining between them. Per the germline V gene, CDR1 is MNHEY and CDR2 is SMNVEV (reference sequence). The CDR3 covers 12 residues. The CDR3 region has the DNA TGTGCCAGCGGCAGGGTGATGAATGAGCAGTTCTTC. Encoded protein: CASGRVMNEQFF.

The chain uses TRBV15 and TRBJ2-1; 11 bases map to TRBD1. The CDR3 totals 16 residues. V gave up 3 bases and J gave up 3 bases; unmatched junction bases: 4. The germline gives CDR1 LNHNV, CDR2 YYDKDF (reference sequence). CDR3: CATSSSGTGGYNEQFF. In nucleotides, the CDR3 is TGTGCCACCAGCAGCTCCGGGACAGGGGGCTACAATGAGCAGTTCTTC.